Each of the 30 T cell receptor beta chains below was sequenced from the same sample in a study of cytomegalovirus exposure and HLA in healthy donors. The PCR was carried out with 60 Vbeta primers and 13 Jbeta primers. TCRdb's copy holds only in-frame clones and misses some; the assay was immunoSEQ multiplex PCR. The sample records roughly 120,000 clones, 75% to 85% being singletons. The sequenced material came from PBMCs. The receptors here all came from a man between 18 and 35 years old in good health and CMV-seronegative.

V is TRBV5-1 and J is TRBJ1-4; possibly TRBD1 for D (6 bases). Germline CDR1 reads SGHRS; CDR2 reads YFSETQ. This CDR3 region has 16 residues. V was trimmed by 0 bases and J by 0 bases, leaving 9 bases between them. The CDR3 sequence: CASSLADSSTNEKLFF. Written as DNA, the CDR3 is TGCGCCAGCAGCTTGGCGGACAGCTCAACTAATGAAAAACTGTTTTTT.

This sequence joins TRBV29-1 and TRBJ2-3; no definite D call. The CDR3 has 13 residues. CDR1 and CDR2 from the germline V gene are SQVTM and ANQGSEA. Trimming removed 1 base from V and 2 bases from J, with 7 bases in between. CDR3: CSVEVDTTDTQYF. CDR3 nucleotide sequence: TGCAGCGTTGAAGTAGACACCACAGATACGCAGTATTTT.

The V gene is TRBV18, the J gene TRBJ1-6; tentative D call: TRBD1 (5 bases). V lost 3 bases to trimming and J lost 7 bases, with 13 bases between them. CDR1 and CDR2 (germline): KGHSH, LQKENI. The CDR3 spans 15 residues. CDR3 in amino acids: CASSPNQGGNSPLHF. In nucleotides, the CDR3 is TGTGCCAGCTCACCCAACCAGGGCGGAAATTCACCCCTCCACTTT.

A few counts support this clone. The V gene is TRBV9, the J gene TRBJ1-1; 7 nucleotides line up with TRBD1. The CDR3 is 16 residues long. After removal of 0 bases from V and 7 bases from J, the junction contained 12 bases not matched to a gene. From germline, CDR1 is SGDLS and CDR2 YYNGEE. CDR3 nucleotide sequence: TGTGCCAGCAGCGTAGCTTTTGGGAACAGGGGCGATGAAGCTTTCTTT. It specifies CASSVAFGNRGDEAFF.

The chain couples TRBV13 to TRBJ2-1; weak D call: TRBD2 (5 bases). CDR3 length: 15 residues. Trimming took 3 bases from V and 0 from J, leaving 9 bases between them. CDR1 is PRHDT, CDR2 FYEKMQ, per germline (reference sequence). Here the CDR3 DNA reads TGTGCCAGCAGCTTTGTACGGGACTCCTACAATGAGCAGTTCTTC. Its protein product is CASSFVRDSYNEQFF.

The chain joins TRBV9 to TRBJ2-5; TRBD2 aligns across 11 bases. Germline V gives CDR1 SGDLS, CDR2 YYNGEE. The CDR3 totals 15 residues. With 4 bases clipped from V and 5 bases from J, the junction kept 7 bases outside the gene matches. The CDR3 nucleotides read TGTGCCAGCAGCAAACTAGCGGGAGAGAGGGAGACCCAGTACTTC. Its translation: CASSKLAGERETQYF.

J is TRBJ1-1 and V is TRBV6-4; no clear D gene. Germline V gene lookup returns CDR1 MRHNA and CDR2 SNTAGT. This CDR3 has 13 amino acids. Trimming pared 7 bases from V and 11 bases from J, leaving 20 bases between. In DNA form, the CDR3 reads TGTGCCAGCAATTTAGACCTGGGAGGATACGCTTTCTTT. It encodes CASNLDLGGYAFF.

A few counts support this clone. The rearrangement uses TRBV30 and TRBJ2-5; weak D call: TRBD2 (5 bases). V was pared by 0 bases and J by 2 bases, with 10 bases between. Germline V lookup: CDR1 GTSNPN, CDR2 SVGIG (reference sequence). This CDR3 spans 14 amino acids. Written as DNA, the CDR3 is TGTGCCTGGAGTGTTGTTCGAGGGCAAGAGACCCAGTACTTC. The encoded protein is CAWSVVRGQETQYF. Full variable domain (remainder filled in from reference TRBV30 and TRBJ2-5): SQTIHQWPATLVQPVGSPLSLECTVEGTSNPNLYWYRQAAGRGLQLLFYSVGIGQISSEVPQNLSASRPQDRQFILSSKKLLLSDSGFYLCAWSVVRGQETQYFGPGTRLLVL.

The CDR3 DNA is TGTGCCAGCAGCGGACGGGACAGGGAGGGGGGAGGCATAGAAGAAAAACTGTTTTTT. It specifies CASSGRDREGGGIEEKLFF. The gene calls are TRBV7-9 and TRBJ1-4; 9 bases map to TRBD1. Germline CDR1 and CDR2: SEHNR and FQNEAQ (reference sequence). The CDR3 runs 19 residues. With 5 bases clipped from V and 8 bases from J, the junction kept 21 bases outside the gene matches.

V usage is TRBV4-2 and J usage is TRBJ2-1; 8 bases line up with TRBD2. The length of the CDR3 is 17 residues. J lost 9 bases, V lost 3 bases, and 16 bases had no gene match. In germline, CDR1 is LGHNA, CDR2 YNFKEQ. The CDR3 loop reads CASSQYPLTSGGSEQFF. The CDR3 bases are TGTGCCAGCAGCCAGTACCCCCTAACTAGCGGAGGAAGTGAGCAGTTCTTC.

V gene TRBV2 combines with J gene TRBJ2-1, with D hard to call. Germline loops: CDR1 SNHLY, CDR2 FYNNEI. Trimming left V 5 bases short and J 6 bases short, with 11 bases between. This CDR3 spans 13 amino acids. For the CDR3, the DNA is TGTGCCAGCAGTCAACCGAGTGTCAATGAGCAGTTCTTC. Translating gives CASSQPSVNEQFF.

The chain uses TRBV20-1 and TRBJ2-7; 7 bases are shared with TRBD2. V was clipped by 7 bases and J by 5 bases; unmatched bases: 5. Germline values: CDR1 DFQATT, CDR2 SNEGSKA (reference sequence). The CDR3 contains 11 residues. The CDR3 DNA reads TGCAGTGAGGGAGGGCCCGACGAGCAGTACTTC. Amino acid sequence: CSEGGPDEQYF.

As regards this clone: One end of the junction varies from germline; a read error may be responsible. The chain has TRBV2 and TRBJ2-7; 10 bases are shared with TRBD1. Germline V gene sequence: CDR1 SNHLY, CDR2 FYNNEI. This CDR3 is 12 amino acids long. The DNA for the CDR3 is TGTGCCAGTAACTTGGACAGGGGGTCACCCGGCTTC. Protein sequence: CASNLDRGSPGF.

The CDR3 loop is CASTRTAFNSPLHF. CDR3 DNA: TGTGCCAGCACCAGGACAGCATTCAATTCACCCCTCCACTTT. The chain is built from TRBV2 and TRBJ1-6; tentative D call: TRBD1 (6 bases). Germline CDR1 SNHLY, CDR2 FYNNEI. V lost 7 bases and J lost 7, with 14 bases in between. The CDR3 loop spans 14 amino acids.

The rearrangement joins TRBV7-2 to TRBJ2-5, with 10 bases fitting TRBD2. V was pared by 5 bases and J by 5 bases, with 14 bases of the junction left unmatched. CDR3 length equals 17 residues. The germline V gene has CDR1 SGHTA and CDR2 FQGNSA. CDR3 sequence (DNA): TGTGCCAGCAGCCCACCGAGGGAGCTAGCGGGAGTTGAGACCCAGTACTTC. Amino acids: CASSPPRELAGVETQYF.

V is TRBV6-1 and J is TRBJ2-7, with TRBD2 matching 7 bases. V was clipped by 3 bases and J by 1 base; unmatched bases: 9. Germline-derived CDR1 and CDR2 are MNHNS and SASEGT. The CDR3 spans 16 residues. The CDR3 reads CASSDPSGGRSYEQYV. Here the CDR3 DNA reads TGTGCCAGCAGTGATCCTAGCGGAGGGAGATCCTACGAGCAGTACGTC.

This chain connects TRBV10-1 to TRBJ2-2, with TRBD1 matching over 7 bases. The germline V gene has CDR1 WNHNN and CDR2 SYGVQD (reference sequence). CDR3 length: 13 residues. V shed 8 bases and J 7 bases; nucleotides not matched to a gene: 7. CDR3 sequence (DNA): TGCGCCAGCCAGGGGGTCGATGGCGGGGAGCTGTTTTTT. This translates into CASQGVDGGELFF.

This chain's CDR3 is CASSYEGLQETQYF. CDR3 nucleotides: TGTGCCAGCAGTTATGAGGGACTGCAAGAGACCCAGTACTTC. The rearrangement links TRBV6-5 to TRBJ2-5; D is perhaps TRBD2 (6 bases). Germline lookup yields CDR1 MNHEY and CDR2 SVGAGI. The V gene lost 3 bases and the J gene lost 2 bases, with 10 bases spanning the gap. This CDR3 has 14 amino acids.

The chain recombines TRBV15 with TRBJ2-5; the match to TRBD2 covers 7 bases. With 4 bases clipped from V and 2 bases from J, the junction kept 4 bases outside the gene matches. CDR3 size: 14 residues. From germline, CDR1 is LNHNV and CDR2 YYDKDF (reference sequence). DNA for the CDR3: TGTGCCACCAGCACCGGTAGCGGGCAAGAGACCCAGTACTTC. It is translated as CATSTGSGQETQYF.

The V call is TRBV4-1, the J call TRBJ2-7; a possible D gene is TRBD1 (6 bases). Germline V gene sequence: CDR1 MGHRA, CDR2 YSYEKL. The CDR3 spans 14 residues. The V and J ends lost 0 bases and 5 bases respectively, with 11 bases between them. As DNA, the CDR3 is TGCGCCAGCAGCCAAGAAGGGGGATATAACGAGCAGTACTTC. As protein: CASSQEGGYNEQYF.

The chain uses TRBV7-9 and TRBJ2-7, with 10 bases identical to TRBD1. After removal of 3 bases from V and 7 bases from J, the junction contained 9 bases not matched to a gene. Germline lookup yields CDR1 SEHNR and CDR2 FQNEAQ (reference sequence). The CDR3 spans 15 residues. The CDR3 DNA reads TGTGCCAGCAGCTTCGGGGACAGGGGTTTGCGGGAGCAGTACGTC. This translates into CASSFGDRGLREQYV.

The chain recombines TRBV18 with TRBJ2-7, with TRBD1 identical over 7 bases. Germline-derived CDR1 and CDR2 are KGHSH and LQKENI. The CDR3 contains 14 residues. Trimming removed 3 bases from V and 2 bases from J; junction bases left unmatched: 4. CDR3 in DNA: TGTGCCAGCTCACCTGCCGGGACAGCCTACGAGCAGTACGTC. This encodes CASSPAGTAYEQYV.

This sequence joins TRBV6-4 and TRBJ1-5, with D hard to call. Germline values: CDR1 MRHNA, CDR2 SNTAGT. V was clipped by 6 bases and J by 4 bases, with 19 bases between them. This CDR3 is built from 16 residues. The CDR3 spells CASRAEPRPQNQPQHF. The CDR3 DNA follows: TGTGCCAGCAGGGCGGAACCACGACCCCAAAATCAGCCCCAGCATTTT.

The chain is built from TRBV15 and TRBJ2-4, with D possibly being TRBD1 (5 bases). Germline-derived CDR1 and CDR2 are LNHNV and YYDKDF (reference sequence). The CDR3 length is 15 residues. V was clipped by 7 bases and J by 1 base, with 14 bases between them. CDR3 sequence: CATNRGAQAKNIQYF. The CDR3 nucleotides are TGTGCCACCAATAGGGGCGCCCAGGCCAAAAACATTCAGTACTTC.

The rearrangement links TRBV28 to TRBJ1-2; 11 bases are a match to TRBD1. V shed 4 bases and J 3 bases; nucleotides not matched to a gene: 10. This CDR3 is 17 amino acids long. The germline V gene encodes CDR1 MDHEN and CDR2 SYDVKM. The CDR3 nucleotides read TGTGCCAGCAGTTCTAGGGCTAAGGGACAGGGGGACTATGGCTACACCTTC. Its protein is CASSSRAKGQGDYGYTF.

The V call is TRBV5-1, the J call TRBJ2-1; weak D call: TRBD2 (6 bases). The CDR3 runs to 17 residues. Germline lookup yields CDR1 SGHRS and CDR2 YFSETQ. V was pared by 4 bases and J by 2 bases, with 19 bases between. CDR3 in amino acids: CASSPWKTAGPYNEQFF. The CDR3 DNA sequence: TGCGCCAGCAGCCCATGGAAGACAGCGGGTCCCTACAATGAGCAGTTCTTC.

The gene calls are TRBV28 and TRBJ2-5, with D perhaps TRBD1 (5 bases). The CDR3 has 13 residues. Germline CDR1 and CDR2: MDHEN and SYDVKM. Trimming left V 3 bases short and J 5 bases short, with 10 bases between. CDR3 region: CASSLPGRETQYF. CDR3 in DNA: TGTGCCAGCAGTTTGCCAGGGCGTGAGACCCAGTACTTC. Complete variable domain (other parts from reference TRBV28 and TRBJ2-5): DVKVTQSSRYLVKRTGEKVFLECVQDMDHENMFWYRQDPGLGLRLIYFSYDVKMKEKGDIPEGYSVSREKKERFSLILESASTNQTSMYLCASSLPGRETQYFGPGTRLLVL.

The gene calls are TRBV2 and TRBJ1-5, with 8 bases matching TRBD1. V gave up 6 bases and J gave up 3 bases; unmatched junction bases: 7. Germline V gene lookup returns CDR1 SNHLY and CDR2 FYNNEI. CDR3 length equals 15 residues. As DNA, the CDR3 is TGTGCCAGCAGGAGACAGGGGACGCACAATCAGCCCCAGCATTTT. Its translation: CASRRQGTHNQPQHF. The whole variable domain, remainder taken from reference TRBV2 and TRBJ1-5, is EPEVTQTPSHQVTQMGQEVILRCVPISNHLYFYWYRQILGQKVEFLVSFYNNEISEKSEIFDDQFSVERPDGSNFTLKIRSTKLEDSAMYFCASRRQGTHNQPQHFGDGTRLSIL.

The chain recombines TRBV6-5 with TRBJ2-5, with a possible D match to TRBD2 (5 bases). Germline CDR1 reads MNHEY; CDR2 reads SVGAGI. V was trimmed by 2 bases and J by 5 bases, leaving 9 bases between them. There are 13 residues in the CDR3. CDR3 nucleotides: TGTGCCAGCAGTTACGAGGGTTTGGAGACCCAGTACTTC. Translated, it gives CASSYEGLETQYF.

The V and J genes are TRBV11-1 and TRBJ1-1; perhaps TRBD1 as D (5 bases). Germline V gene sequence: CDR1 SGHAT, CDR2 FQDESV (reference sequence). V lost 5 bases and J lost 7, with 11 bases in between. The CDR3 is 12 residues long. CDR3 amino acids: CASSGRQSEAFF. The CDR3 bases are TGTGCCAGCAGCGGTAGACAGAGTGAAGCTTTCTTT.